The clone carrying this T cell receptor (beta chain) was observed once. Antigen: not known. The entry originates in a study of cytomegalovirus exposure and HLA in healthy donors. PCR amplification relied on 60 Vbeta primers (plus 13 Jbeta primers). Some clones are missing from TCRdb's copy, which holds only in-frame ones; the method was immunoSEQ multiplex PCR. This sample has 210,000 or so clones, with 70% to 80% found just once. Study-level points and caveats: Later examination showed HLA-associated TCR beta chains had greater clonal expansion than equally common others. The authors later linked a missense DCLRE1C variant to TCR beta V- and J-gene trimming.

The sequencing sample was made of PBMCs. The TCR was taken from a man in his forties in good health and CMV-seronegative.

Here the CDR3 reads CSVGDRVDGYTF. CDR3 coding DNA: TGCAGCGTGGGCGACAGGGTAGATGGCTACACCTTC. This rearrangement joins TRBV29-1 to TRBJ1-2; 7 bases match TRBD1. The CDR3 has 12 amino acids. From germline, CDR1 is SQVTM and CDR2 ANQGSEA. V dropped 6 bases and J dropped 6; count of bases not matched to a gene: 7.